Shown below are 15 T cell receptor beta chains from a single sample sequenced in a study of regulatory T cells in long-lasting Graves disease. Building the TCR beta libraries relied on iRepertoire HTBI primers, and CDR3 regions underwent Arm-PCR. TCRdb re-analysed the multiplex PCR reads in MiXCR, keeping a single row per CDR3 protein. The sample consists of 350,000 to 550,000 distinct CDR3 sequences, 13% to 15% of them appearing once. Time point in this sample: newly diagnosed GD, antithyroid drugs for less than 3 months. The TCR library used RNA extracted from PBMCs. In addition, the sample was reused for a study of T cells in Graves' hyperthyroidism and ophthalmopathy.

Sequenced here: peripheral blood mononuclear cells (PBMCs), sampled at new diagnosis, from a patient treated with antithyroid drugs. Receptors were obtained from a woman aged 45-65 years with Graves disease.

This clonotype was observed many times. V and J are TRBV3-1 and TRBJ2-1, with no clear D. CDR3 length: 14 residues. The V gene's germline CDR1 is LGHDT and CDR2 YNNKEL (reference sequence). With 4 bases removed from V and 0 bases from J, the gap between germline ends came to 7 bases. CDR3 in amino acids: CASSPTSSYNEQFF. CDR3 in DNA: TGTGCCAGCAGCCCAACGAGCTCCTACAATGAGCAGTTCTTC.

This clonotype came up a few times. The chain links TRBV5-1 to TRBJ2-1; a weak D match, TRBD1 (6 bases). Trimming cost V 2 bases and J 6 bases, with 15 bases left between them. The length of the CDR3 is 15 residues. Per germline, CDR1 SGHRS and CDR2 YFSETQ. The DNA for the CDR3 is TGCGCCAGCAGCTTACACAGGGTTTCAGGCAATGAGCAGTTCTTC. This gives the protein CASSLHRVSGNEQFF. Based on the CDR3 plus reference TRBV5-1 and TRBJ2-1, the full variable domain is KAGVTQTPRYLIKTRGQQVTLSCSPISGHRSVSWYQQTPGQGLQFLFEYFSETQRNKGNFPGRFSGRQFSNSRSEMNVSTLELGDSALYLCASSLHRVSGNEQFFGPGTRLTVL.

The chain uses TRBV7-9 and TRBJ1-4; D gene unclear. The CDR3 is 18 residues long. Germline loops: CDR1 SEHNR, CDR2 FQNEAQ (reference sequence). The V end was cut by 1 base, the J end by 1 base, with 16 bases between. Here the CDR3 reads CASSLGSDPWGTNEKLFF. The CDR3 region has the DNA TGTGCCAGCAGCTTAGGGTCTGACCCTTGGGGAACTAATGAAAAACTGTTTTTT. Full variable domain (remainder filled in from reference TRBV7-9 and TRBJ1-4): DTGVSQNPRHKITKRGQNVTFRCDPISEHNRLYWYRQTLGQGPEFLTYFQNEAQLEKSRLLSDRFSAERPKGSFSTLEIQRTEQGDSAMYLCASSLGSDPWGTNEKLFFGSGTQLSVL.

At least ten counts were recorded for this clonotype. Germline is not matched at one junction end, which may reflect a read error. The chain employs TRBV5-1 and TRBJ2-7; 9 bases are a match to TRBD1. Germline-derived CDR1 and CDR2 are SGHRS and YFSETQ. This CDR3 spans 13 amino acids. CDR3 in amino acids: CASRGQGLYEQYF. The CDR3 DNA sequence: TGTGCCAGCAGGGGACAGGGTCTGTACGAGCAGTACTTC. The variable domain in full, completed from reference TRBV5-1 and TRBJ2-7, reads KAGVTQTPRYLIKTRGQQVTLSCSPISGHRSVSWYQQTPGQGLQFLFEYFSETQRNKGNFPGRFSGRQFSNSRSEMNVSTLELGDSALYLCASRGQGLYEQYFGPGTRLTVT.

This clonotype was picked up many times. V gene TRBV2 combines with J gene TRBJ2-1; 12 nucleotides line up with TRBD2. The CDR3 sequence is 20 residues long. Trimming removed 3 bases from V and 0 bases from J; junction bases left unmatched: 12. Germline V gene data show CDR1 as SNHLY and CDR2 as FYNNEI. The chain's CDR3 is CASSDGLAGPTPSSYNEQFF. The CDR3, as DNA: TGTGCCAGCAGTGATGGACTAGCGGGGCCAACCCCCAGCTCCTACAATGAGCAGTTCTTC.

This clonotype has a handful of counts. The rearrangement joins TRBV20-1 to TRBJ2-4; D remains unclear. V lost 2 bases and J 7 bases, leaving 9 bases between the germline ends. The CDR3 extends over 12 amino acids. The germline CDR1 and CDR2 sequences are DFQATT and SNEGSKA (reference sequence). The CDR3: CSARSDENIQYF. For the CDR3, the DNA is TGCAGTGCTAGATCAGACGAGAACATTCAGTACTTC.

The CDR3 protein is CSARDLGEGKLFF. The CDR3 DNA reads TGCAGTGCTAGAGATCTCGGGGAGGGGAAGCTGTTTTTT. This sequence joins TRBV20-1 and TRBJ2-2; 7 nucleotides align to TRBD2. The junction had 7 bases not matched to a gene; V was cut back by 0 bases and J by 12 bases. Germline lookup yields CDR1 DFQATT and CDR2 SNEGSKA (reference sequence). The CDR3 is made up of 13 amino acids.

This clonotype was seen repeatedly, ten times or more. The chain links TRBV14 to TRBJ2-3; unclear D gene. CDR1 is SGHDN and CDR2 is FVKESK in the germline V gene. Trimming left V 2 bases short and J 6 bases short, with 12 bases between. CDR3 length equals 14 residues. CDR3 nucleotide sequence: TGTGCCAGCAGCCAATCCCTTGTCGTGGATACGCAGTATTTT. It yields the protein CASSQSLVVDTQYF. Full variable domain (missing parts from reference TRBV14 and TRBJ2-3): EAGVTQFPSHSVIEKGQTVTLRCDPISGHDNLYWYRRVMGKEIKFLLHFVKESKQDESGMPNNRFLAERTGGTYSTLKVQPAELEDSGVYFCASSQSLVVDTQYFGPGTRLTVL.

V gene TRBV20-1 combines with J gene TRBJ2-5; the D call may be TRBD1 or TRBD2 (5 bases each). CDR1 is DFQATT and CDR2 is SNEGSKA in the germline V gene (reference sequence). Trimming stripped 4 bases from V and 2 bases from J, with 23 bases between. This CDR3 is built from 17 residues. The DNA of the CDR3 is TGCAGTGCTACCCCTCGGAGAGGGGACCGCTTTCAAGAGACCCAGTACTTC. Its protein is CSATPRRGDRFQETQYF.

The chain joins TRBV18 to TRBJ2-7; a weak D match, TRBD2 (6 bases). In germline, CDR1 is KGHSH, CDR2 LQKENI. The ends were cut back, 0 bases at V and 3 bases at J, with 12 bases in the middle. This CDR3 has 15 amino acids. The CDR3 nucleotides read TGTGCCAGCTCACCACCGGTCGGGAGAAACTACGAGCAGTACTTC. Translating gives CASSPPVGRNYEQYF.

This clonotype was detected ten times or more. The chain uses TRBV2 and TRBJ2-3; 12 nucleotides align to TRBD2. The CDR3 extends over 21 amino acids. V lost 8 bases, J lost 3 bases, and 24 bases stayed unmatched. Germline V gene data show CDR1 as SNHLY and CDR2 as FYNNEI. CDR3: CASQSRLAGGWEGRGTDTQYF. The CDR3 nucleotides read TGTGCCAGCCAGAGCAGGCTAGCGGGAGGGTGGGAAGGCCGAGGGACAGATACGCAGTATTTT.

The J gene is TRBJ2-5, the V gene TRBV29-1; 14 nucleotides agree with TRBD2. The CDR3 sequence is 15 residues long. V was clipped by 5 bases and J by 3 bases; unmatched bases: 5. From germline, CDR1 is SQVTM and CDR2 ANQGSEA. CDR3 nucleotides: TGCAGCGTTCGTCCGGGACTAGCGGGAGAAGAGACCCAGTACTTC. It is translated as CSVRPGLAGEETQYF.

This clonotype was found a few times. J is TRBJ1-2 and V is TRBV29-1, with TRBD1 matching 7 bases. V lost 7 bases to trimming and J lost 8 bases; unmatched junction nucleotides: 13. Germline V CDR1 and CDR2: SQVTM, ANQGSEA. CDR3 length: 13 amino acids. The CDR3, as DNA: TGCAGCGCAATATCGACAGGGACACGGGGCTACACCTTC. Its translation is CSAISTGTRGYTF.

The gene calls are TRBV5-6 and TRBJ2-7, with 8 bases that match TRBD2. Germline loops: CDR1 SGHDT, CDR2 YYEEEE. Germline trimming cut 0 bases from V and 3 bases from J; bases unmatched to any gene: 8. The CDR3 has 16 amino acids. The CDR3 nucleotides are TGTGCCAGCAGCTTGGTGGGAGCGGGAGCGAACTACGAGCAGTACTTC. Its protein is CASSLVGAGANYEQYF.

This clonotype was counted only a few times. The genes are TRBV20-1 and TRBJ2-1; TRBD2 aligns across 9 bases. Germline V gene sequence: CDR1 DFQATT, CDR2 SNEGSKA (reference sequence). V shed 0 bases and J 7 bases; nucleotides not matched to a gene: 7. There are 15 residues in the CDR3. For the CDR3, the DNA is TGCAGTGCTAGAGATTGGCGGGAGGGCCGGAATGAGCAGTTCTTC. This codes for CSARDWREGRNEQFF.